This T cell receptor (beta chain) was documented in a study of T cell repertoires in cytomegalovirus infection. Study overall: Both a matching HLA type and CMV infection were indicated by public TCR beta signatures. Study-wide findings and caveats: CMV-specific TCR beta clonotypes restricted by HLA-C were the ones dominating the ex vivo response. Individuals carrying CMV plus the relevant HLA were identified by cumulative frequency of public TCR beta families.

The junction had 9 bases not matched to a gene; V was cut back by 3 bases and J by 9 bases. The CDR3 contains 16 residues. Germline V gene sequence: CDR1 MGHDK, CDR2 SYGVNS. TCRdb used MiXCR to reprocess the reads, holding one entry per CDR3 protein. The data contain about 360,000 distinct CDR3 sequences, 18% of them seen just once; the ten biggest clones take up approximately 10%. With regard to this clonotype: Its cognate antigen is unknown.

The J gene is TRBJ1-6, the V gene TRBV25-1; 9 nucleotides agree with TRBD1. This TCR came from a human donor in good health (CMV status not recorded). Some clones in this sample may be carry-over from other donors' samples. Sequenced material: PBMCs. The CDR3 DNA reads TGTGCCAGCAGTGACGCGAGGGACAGGGAAAGTTCACCCCTCCACTTT. Translated, it gives CASSDARDRESSPLHF.